Shown below are 14 T cell receptor beta chains from a single sample sequenced in a study of early T cells in non-severe SARS-CoV-2 infection. TCRdb recomputed calls from the 5' RACE reads with MiXCR, one row per CDR3 protein. This repertoire shows some 48,000 distinct CDR3 sequences, 8.5% to 10% found once; its top ten account for roughly 8.3%. The sample was whole blood. All receptors come from an adult who was a healthcare worker with PCR-confirmed SARS-CoV-2 infection or an uninfected control (not recorded which).

This clonotype has a count of ten or more. The chain recombines TRBV28 with TRBJ2-7; weak D call: TRBD2 (6 bases). The CDR3 extends over 11 amino acids. Trimming removed 6 bases from V and 6 bases from J, with 9 bases in between. Germline CDR1 reads MDHEN; CDR2 reads SYDVKM. This CDR3 is CASSLGGEQYF. For the CDR3, the DNA is TGTGCCAGCAGCCTGGGAGGCGAGCAGTACTTC.

This chain uses TRBV6-1 with TRBJ2-1; D perhaps matches TRBD2 (6 bases). Trimming pared 8 bases from V and 5 bases from J, leaving 19 bases between. Germline assignment: CDR1 MNHNS and CDR2 SASEGT. The CDR3 runs to 15 residues. CDR3 coding DNA: TGTGCCAGCGGCACATTAGCGGCCATTAACAATGAGCAGTTCTTC. Translated, it gives CASGTLAAINNEQFF.

This clonotype was recorded at least ten times. V and J are TRBV3-1 and TRBJ1-5; tentatively, D is TRBD1 (5 bases). With 1 base removed from V and 0 bases from J, the gap between germline ends came to 10 bases. The CDR3 runs to 16 residues. Germline CDR1 reads LGHDT; CDR2 reads YNNKEL (reference sequence). In DNA, the CDR3 is TGTGCCAGCAGCCAAGGTTGGGGGGATAGCAATCAGCCCCAGCATTTT. Amino acid sequence: CASSQGWGDSNQPQHF.

This clonotype has at least ten counts. The V call is TRBV13, the J call TRBJ2-5; D remains ambiguous. CDR3 length equals 11 residues. Germline assignment: CDR1 PRHDT and CDR2 FYEKMQ (reference sequence). The V gene lost 2 bases and the J gene lost 5 bases, with 3 bases spanning the gap. CDR3 in amino acids: CASSLKETQYF. CDR3 DNA sequence: TGTGCCAGCAGCTTAAAGGAGACCCAGTACTTC.

This clonotype has a count of ten or more. The CDR3 spells CASRPPGPAPELFF. The CDR3 DNA follows: TGTGCCAGCAGGCCTCCGGGACCCGCACCGGAGCTGTTTTTT. The V gene is TRBV3-1, the J gene TRBJ2-2; the D gene could be TRBD1 or TRBD2 (5 bases each). The CDR3 has 14 residues. Germline loops: CDR1 LGHDT, CDR2 YNNKEL (reference sequence). Trimming removed 6 bases from V and 10 bases from J, with 18 bases in between.

This clonotype was detected many times. In DNA, the CDR3 is TGTGCCAGCAGCCTCAGGACAGGGGGCTCCTACGAGCAGTACTTC. This gives the protein CASSLRTGGSYEQYF. The chain uses TRBV7-9 and TRBJ2-7; 10 bases agree with TRBD1. CDR3 length equals 15 residues. Germline V lookup: CDR1 SEHNR, CDR2 FQNEAQ (reference sequence). J gave up 0 bases and V 5 bases, and 4 bases lay outside the gene matches. Complete variable domain (other parts from reference TRBV7-9 and TRBJ2-7): DTGVSQNPRHKITKRGQNVTFRCDPISEHNRLYWYRQTLGQGPEFLTYFQNEAQLEKSRLLSDRFSAERPKGSFSTLEIQRTEQGDSAMYLCASSLRTGGSYEQYFGPGTRLTVT.

This clonotype was detected many times. The gene calls are TRBV13 and TRBJ2-5, with 10 nucleotides matching TRBD2. V shed 5 bases, J shed 4 bases, and the junction held 7 bases outside the gene matches. The CDR3 contains 15 residues. Germline V gives CDR1 PRHDT, CDR2 FYEKMQ (reference sequence). DNA for the CDR3: TGTGCCAGCAGCCCCAACCTAGCGGGAGCAGAGACCCAGTACTTC. Protein: CASSPNLAGAETQYF.

The table lists this clonotype with a few counts. The DNA of the CDR3 is TGTGCCAGCAGCGATCACTCGGCGGGAGGCTACGAGCAGTACTTC. Protein: CASSDHSAGGYEQYF. The chain uses TRBV27 and TRBJ2-7, with TRBD2 matching over 8 bases. This CDR3 spans 15 amino acids. Germline CDR1 and CDR2: MNHEY and SMNVEV (reference sequence). V dropped 6 bases and J dropped 3; count of bases not matched to a gene: 10.

This clonotype occurred many times. The chain has TRBV20-1 and TRBJ2-7, with a possible D match to TRBD2 (5 bases). The CDR3 is 12 residues long. Trimming removed 4 bases at V and 4 bases at J, with 11 bases between. Germline CDR1 is DFQATT and CDR2 is SNEGSKA (reference sequence). The CDR3 is CSAISGVYEQYF. The DNA of the CDR3 is TGCAGTGCTATCAGCGGAGTTTACGAGCAGTACTTC.

This clonotype was detected many times. The J gene is TRBJ2-7, the V gene TRBV20-1, with D uncertain. The germline V and J ends were trimmed by 0 bases and 4 bases, with 16 bases remaining between them. CDR1 and CDR2 (germline): DFQATT, SNEGSKA (reference sequence). The CDR3 runs 15 residues. The CDR3 reads CSARDRVSSLYEQYF. The CDR3 DNA reads as TGCAGTGCTAGAGATCGTGTCAGTTCTCTTTACGAGCAGTACTTC.

The V and J genes are TRBV10-3 and TRBJ2-5; unclear D gene. The CDR3 runs to 12 residues. The germline gives CDR1 ENHRY, CDR2 SYGVKD. V gave up 8 bases and J gave up 7 bases, with 14 bases separating them. CDR3 coding DNA: TGTGCCATCGGCGAGCCGGCGTTGACCCAGTACTTC. It encodes CAIGEPALTQYF.

The chain combines TRBV9 with TRBJ2-1, with 8 nucleotides matching TRBD2. Germline trimming cut 4 bases from V and 5 bases from J; bases unmatched to any gene: 17. This CDR3 has 18 residues. CDR1 and CDR2 from the germline V gene are SGDLS and YYNGEE. The DNA for the CDR3 is TGTGCCAGCAGCCCTGGAAAGGCTAGCGGGCGTTCTAACAATGAGCAGTTCTTC. Translated, it gives CASSPGKASGRSNNEQFF.

This clonotype was seen a few times. The chain combines TRBV9 with TRBJ1-2; D ambiguous. The CDR3 spans 14 residues. Germline V lookup: CDR1 SGDLS, CDR2 YYNGEE. The germline V and J ends were trimmed by 3 bases and 4 bases, with 13 bases remaining between them. CDR3: CASSGALRPYGYTF. In DNA form, the CDR3 reads TGTGCCAGCAGCGGGGCATTGAGGCCCTATGGCTACACCTTC.

The CDR3 reads CASSLRTPSTDTQYF. CDR3 nucleotides: TGTGCCAGCAGCTTACGGACCCCCAGCACAGATACGCAGTATTTT. The rearrangement uses TRBV7-8 and TRBJ2-3; D is unclear. The V gene lost 2 bases and the J gene lost 0 bases, with 9 bases spanning the gap. Germline assignment: CDR1 SGHVS and CDR2 FQNEAQ. CDR3 length equals 15 residues.